Following are 4 T cell receptor beta chains from one sample sequenced in a study of monozygotic twins with inflammatory bowel disease. TCRdb re-called the 5' RACE reads; every CDR3 protein appears as one record, without DNA. The data include over 90,000 distinct CDR3 sequences; the top ten clones carry under 2.5%. The sequenced sample consisted of blood. The receptors come from a human donor with ulcerative colitis or Crohn's disease, or a healthy co-twin of an affected twin (not recorded which).

This sequence joins TRBV14 and TRBJ1-4; TCRdb lists TRBD1, though no DNA is available to test this call. The CDR3 loop spans 16 amino acids. From germline, CDR1 is SGHDN and CDR2 FVKESK. The CDR3 sequence: CASSQDFQGSNEKLFF. The full variable domain, its missing parts supplied by reference TRBV14 and TRBJ1-4, is EAGVTQFPSHSVIEKGQTVTLRCDPISGHDNLYWYRRVMGKEIKFLLHFVKESKQDESGMPNNRFLAERTGGTYSTLKVQPAELEDSGVYFCASSQDFQGSNEKLFFGSGTQLSVL.

The chain recombines TRBV5-1 with TRBJ2-7; TCRdb's assignment of TRBD1 cannot be checked, as there is no DNA. The CDR3 is 13 amino acids. CDR1 and CDR2 (germline): SGHRS, YFSETQ. The CDR3 is CASSGTGGYEQYF. The variable domain in full, completed from reference TRBV5-1 and TRBJ2-7, reads KAGVTQTPRYLIKTRGQQVTLSCSPISGHRSVSWYQQTPGQGLQFLFEYFSETQRNKGNFPGRFSGRQFSNSRSEMNVSTLELGDSALYLCASSGTGGYEQYFGPGTRLTVT.

This chain connects TRBV6-5 to TRBJ1-4; absent DNA, TCRdb's TRBD1 call cannot be checked. Looked up from germline, CDR1 is MNHEY and CDR2 is SVGAGI. The CDR3 has 13 amino acids. The CDR3 sequence: CASGYRGYEKLFF.

This CDR3 is CASKTGETYNEQFF. This chain connects TRBV6-1 to TRBJ2-1; TCRdb selects TRBD1, and the lack of DNA leaves this call unchecked. This CDR3 has 14 residues. Germline V gene data show CDR1 as MNHNS and CDR2 as SASEGT.